One sample yielded the 7 T cell receptor beta chains listed below, sequenced in a study of blood T cell repertoires in COVID-19 (dated by TCRdb to about 2020). Library preparation used the immunoSEQ multiplex PCR assay. Drawn from immuneACCESS, this table holds only the in-frame rearrangements with V and J called that TCRdb kept. Clones are partly lost; checked studies trace under half to an unresolved V gene and leave the rest unexplained. The sample records 150,000 to 250,000 clones, about 85% of which are singletons. The biggest ten clones account for around 2.3% of the sample. The material sequenced was PBMCs or T cells enriched from blood (not recorded which). The receptors derive from a woman under 40 who had recovered from COVID-19.

This clone turned up a few times. The chain carries TRBV5-4 and TRBJ2-2; TRBD1 matches 10 bases. The CDR3 is 16 residues long. Germline-derived CDR1 and CDR2 are SGHNT and YYREEE (reference sequence). Trimming at V came to 4 bases and at J to 2 bases, leaving 5 bases not matched to a gene. The CDR3 DNA reads as TGTGCCAGCAGCCCCAAGACAGGGGGCAACACCGGGGAGCTGTTTTTT. Amino acids: CASSPKTGGNTGELFF.

The V gene is TRBV10-3, the J gene TRBJ1-5, with D possibly TRBD1 on 5 matching bases. The CDR3 covers 15 residues. Germline V lookup: CDR1 ENHRY, CDR2 SYGVKD. V lost 10 bases and J lost 0, with 16 bases in between. Written as DNA, the CDR3 is TGTGCCACGGCCCGGACACTTTATAGCAATCAGCCCCAGCATTTT. It is translated as CATARTLYSNQPQHF.

The count of this clone is one. The chain has TRBV7-2 and TRBJ2-7; 9 positions agree with TRBD1. This CDR3 contains 15 residues. The trim removed 4 bases at V and 3 bases at J, leaving 7 bases unmatched. Germline V gene sequence: CDR1 SGHTA, CDR2 FQGNSA. The CDR3 bases are TGTGCCAGCAGCTCTCCGGGACAGGGTTTCTACGAGCAGTACTTC. The encoded protein is CASSSPGQGFYEQYF.

This rearrangement joins TRBV9 to TRBJ2-7, with D possibly matching TRBD2 (6 bases). This CDR3 has 14 amino acids. Germline V gene sequence: CDR1 SGDLS, CDR2 YYNGEE. V lost 3 bases to trimming and J lost 2 bases, with 12 bases between them. The CDR3 loop is CASSARTGAYEQYF. CDR3 DNA sequence: TGTGCCAGCAGCGCCAGGACGGGAGCCTACGAGCAGTACTTC.

V usage is TRBV7-3 and J usage is TRBJ2-3; D is perhaps TRBD1 (5 bases). Germline V lookup: CDR1 SGHTA, CDR2 FQGTGA. The CDR3 is 14 residues long. Trimming left V 1 base short and J 4 bases short, with 9 bases between. CDR3 residues: CASSLSQGPDTQYF. The CDR3, as DNA: TGTGCCAGCAGCTTAAGTCAGGGCCCAGATACGCAGTATTTT.

The chain recombines TRBV7-9 with TRBJ2-2; D might be TRBD2 (6 bases). CDR3 size: 14 residues. The germline V and J ends were trimmed by 1 base and 8 bases, with 11 bases remaining between them. Germline V gene data show CDR1 as SEHNR and CDR2 as FQNEAQ (reference sequence). The chain's CDR3 is CASSLVSGTGELFF. The CDR3 nucleotides are TGTGCCAGCAGCTTAGTCTCAGGGACTGGGGAGCTGTTTTTT.

The rearrangement links TRBV19 to TRBJ1-1; no definite D call. This CDR3 is built from 16 residues. Trimming cost V 7 bases and J 0 bases, with 18 bases left between them. Per the germline V gene, CDR1 is LNHDA and CDR2 is SQIVND (reference sequence). CDR3 protein: CASTPLFSRVNTEAFF. CDR3 DNA sequence: TGTGCCAGTACGCCTCTCTTTAGTCGGGTGAACACTGAAGCTTTCTTT.